This T cell receptor beta chain was retrieved from a study of blood T cell repertoires in COVID-19 (dated by TCRdb to 2020 to 2021). General notes on the study: Samples from collaborators originated in the United States, Italy and Spain and spanned both the acute and convalescent phases of COVID-19. The prospective study material was composed of cDNA or gDNA derived from T cells, B-cell-depleted T cells, or PBMCs. Subjects who had been exposed to COVID-19, were actively infected with it, or had recovered from it provided the deeply sampled blood TCRbeta repertoires that made up the dataset. The repertoires were made available in a free public database intended to serve as a resource for research on the immune response to SARS-CoV-2. The samples were drawn from the first 160 participants of the ongoing ImmuneRACE study and from more than 1,000 subjects provided by 6 global collaborators. A de-identified subject ID, COVID-19 status, age in years and sex were almost always included in the sample metadata. Where HLA class I and class II types were available, the types were taken from metadata supplied by the sample provider, not from assay-based typing.

Study-wide conclusions, independent of this receptor: The quantity of clinical and demographic metadata differed by source and by participant and was supplied without curation.

TCRbeta CDR3 regions were amplified from genomic DNA by means of the immunoSEQ Assay, a bias-controlled multiplex PCR. The study's processing was this. Nucleated cell counts per sample were estimated from amplification of reference gene primers within the assay. To quantify the absolute abundance of each unique TCRbeta CDR3 rearrangement, sequence reads were collapsed and filtered. For each sample, productive Simpson clonality was calculated by taking the square root of Simpson's diversity index across productive rearrangements. TCRdb mirrors the immuneACCESS table, restricted to in-frame sequences. Some clones are absent from its copies; in checked studies, under half trace to an unresolved V gene, and the reason for the others is unknown. Clone size and the V and J calls come from that table; the DNA yielded D and trimming. The sample table contains about 180,000 clones; only one count was recorded for over 80% of them. More than 7.5% of the sample comes from the top ten.

Trimming accounts for 5 bases at V and 6 bases at J, while the number of junction bases matched to no gene is 3. Inclusive of the bounding cysteine and phenylalanine, the CDR3 is 13 residues long. The CDR3 DNA has 39 bases and is translated from base 1. The germline V gene encodes CDR1 SEHNR and CDR2 FQNEAQ (reference sequence). One collaborating source in Seattle enrolled patients while the patients were actively infected and followed the patients over time throughout the course of disease. The collaborating institutions used their own protocols to collect whole blood in K2EDTA tubes. For TCRbeta analysis, collaborators shipped samples as frozen whole blood, isolated PBMCs, or DNA extracted from either of those sample types. Concerning this clone itself: It has no known antigen specificity. It has no much larger one-base neighbor in the sample; base qualities were not kept.

Sequenced sample: peripheral blood. Recombination joined TRBV7-9 with TRBJ2-4, with TRBD1 matching 8 junction bases. This receptor was identified in a woman in her 70s with COVID-19, enrolled during active disease. The CDR3 in this case is CASSTDRANIQYF. The DNA is as follows: TGTGCCAGCAGCACGGACAGGGCAAACATTCAGTACTTC.